This note documents a single T cell receptor beta chain sequence. Some clones are missing from TCRdb's copy, which holds only in-frame ones; the method was immunoSEQ multiplex PCR. The sample includes some 400,000 clones, about 89% of them seen just once. Germline lookup yields CDR1 SQVTM and CDR2 ANQGSEA. The CDR3 is 11 residues long. The sample is drawn from a study of blood T cell repertoires in COVID-19. The age range of participants was about 18 to 95 years, with residence in around 22 US areas. Assignment of participants to cohorts was predicated upon participant-reported clinical history. Donors in Cohort 3 counted as recovered after two negative PCRs, clearance, or symptom resolution.

What was sequenced was PBMCs or T cells enriched from blood (not recorded which). The chain recombines TRBV29-1 with TRBJ2-1, with 7 bases matching TRBD2. This TCR came from a man younger than 45 who had recovered from COVID-19. CDR3 coding DNA: TGCAGACTCCTCGGGGGGTGGGAGCAGTTCTTC. The encoded protein is CRLLGGWEQFF.